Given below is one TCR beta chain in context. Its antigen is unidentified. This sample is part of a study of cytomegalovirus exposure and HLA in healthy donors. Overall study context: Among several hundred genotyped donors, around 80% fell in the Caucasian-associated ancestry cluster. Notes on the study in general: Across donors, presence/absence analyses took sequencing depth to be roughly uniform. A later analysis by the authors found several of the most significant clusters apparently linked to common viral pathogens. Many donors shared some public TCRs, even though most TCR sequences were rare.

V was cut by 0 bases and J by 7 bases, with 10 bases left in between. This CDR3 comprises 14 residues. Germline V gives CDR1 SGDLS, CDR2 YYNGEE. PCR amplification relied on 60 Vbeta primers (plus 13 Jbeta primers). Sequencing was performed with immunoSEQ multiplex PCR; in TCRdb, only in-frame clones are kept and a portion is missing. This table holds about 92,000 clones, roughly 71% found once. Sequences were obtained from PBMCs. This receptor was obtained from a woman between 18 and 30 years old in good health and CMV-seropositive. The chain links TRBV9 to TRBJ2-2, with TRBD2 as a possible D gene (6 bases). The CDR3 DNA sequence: TGTGCCAGCAGCGTAGGACTAGGAGGCGGGGAGCTGTTTTTT. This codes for CASSVGLGGGELFF.